This T cell receptor beta chain was identified in a study of tumor T cells in aggressive B-cell lymphoma. TCRdb's copy holds only in-frame clones and misses some; the assay was immunoSEQ multiplex PCR. The profile shows 5,900 or so clones, approximately 82% of them singletons. In germline, CDR1 is SGHAT, CDR2 FQNNGV. The CDR3 length is 16 residues. The V gene end was trimmed by 5 bases and the J gene end by 1 base; junction bases not matched to a gene: 8. V and J are TRBV11-2 and TRBJ2-3, with 8 bases lining up with TRBD2. This clonotype originated in an adult with diffuse large B cell lymphoma. The sample taken for sequencing was tumor tissue. The DNA for the CDR3 is TGTGCCAGCAGCCCCAGCCAAGCGGGGGGCACAGATACGCAGTATTTT. As protein: CASSPSQAGGTDTQYF.